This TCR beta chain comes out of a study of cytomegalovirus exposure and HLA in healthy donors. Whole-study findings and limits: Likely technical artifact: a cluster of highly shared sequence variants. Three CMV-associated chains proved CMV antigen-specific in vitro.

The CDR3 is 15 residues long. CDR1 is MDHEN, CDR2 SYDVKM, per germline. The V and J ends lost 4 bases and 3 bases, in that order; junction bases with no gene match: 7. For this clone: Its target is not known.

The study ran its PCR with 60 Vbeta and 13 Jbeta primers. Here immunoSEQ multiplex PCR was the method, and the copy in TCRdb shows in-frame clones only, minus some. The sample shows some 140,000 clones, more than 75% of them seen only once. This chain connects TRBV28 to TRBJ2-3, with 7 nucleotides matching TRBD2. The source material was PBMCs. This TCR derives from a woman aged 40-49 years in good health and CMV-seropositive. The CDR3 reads CASSSAGGSTDTQYF. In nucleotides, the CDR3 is TGTGCCAGCAGTTCGGCCGGCGGGAGTACAGATACGCAGTATTTT.